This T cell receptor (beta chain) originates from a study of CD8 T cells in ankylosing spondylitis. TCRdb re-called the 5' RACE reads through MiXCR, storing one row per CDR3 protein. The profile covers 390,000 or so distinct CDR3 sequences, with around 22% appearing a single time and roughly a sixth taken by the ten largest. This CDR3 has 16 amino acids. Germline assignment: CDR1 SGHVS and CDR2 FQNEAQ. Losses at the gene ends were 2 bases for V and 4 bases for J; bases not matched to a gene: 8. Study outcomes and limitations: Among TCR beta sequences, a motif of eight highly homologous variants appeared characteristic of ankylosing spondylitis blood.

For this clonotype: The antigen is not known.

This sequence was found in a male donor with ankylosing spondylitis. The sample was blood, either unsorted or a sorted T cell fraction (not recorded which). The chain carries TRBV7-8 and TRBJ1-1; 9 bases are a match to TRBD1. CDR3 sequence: CASSLLTGGRGTEAFF. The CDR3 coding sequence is TGTGCCAGCAGCTTACTGACAGGGGGACGCGGCACTGAAGCTTTCTTT.